Following are 3 T cell receptor beta chains from one sample sequenced in a study of regulatory T cells in long-lasting Graves disease. Library construction for TCR beta used iRepertoire HTBI primers and Arm-PCR of CDR3 regions. In TCRdb, the multiplex PCR reads were re-called with MiXCR into one record per CDR3 protein. The repertoire holds about 420,000 distinct CDR3 sequences, around a quarter seen once, with around 24% in the top ten. The time point here: persistent/refractory GD, antithyroid drugs over 5 years with positive TRAb. Extracted PBMC RNA gave rise to the TCR library. Specimen: peripheral blood mononuclear cells (PBMCs), collected when the disease was refractory, from a patient treated with antithyroid drugs. The receptor set was obtained from a female donor with Graves disease.

DNA for the CDR3: TGTGCCAGCAGTTACGAAAGAACTAGCGGCATCACTAGCACAGATACGCAGTATTTT. It specifies CASSYERTSGITSTDTQYF. V is TRBV6-5 and J is TRBJ2-3, with TRBD2 identical over 8 bases. CDR1 and CDR2 from the germline V gene are MNHEY and SVGAGI. After removal of 2 bases from V and 0 bases from J, the junction contained 13 bases not matched to a gene. The CDR3 contains 19 residues.

This clonotype has only one observation. The chain joins TRBV6-1 to TRBJ1-5, with D hard to call. Trimming removed 7 bases at V and 0 bases at J, with 16 bases between. The CDR3 length is 16 residues. Germline CDR1 MNHNS, CDR2 SASEGT. The CDR3 loop reads CASTETVIHSNQPQHF. The CDR3, as DNA: TGTGCCAGCACCGAAACAGTTATTCATAGCAATCAGCCCCAGCATTTT.

This clonotype came up many times. The chain couples TRBV6-1 to TRBJ1-5, with a tentative D call TRBD1 (5 bases). From germline, CDR1 is MNHNS and CDR2 SASEGT. The V gene lost 5 bases and the J gene lost 1 base, with 9 bases spanning the gap. The CDR3 has 14 amino acids. Here the CDR3 reads CASSPRDSNQPQHF. The CDR3 DNA follows: TGTGCCAGCAGTCCGAGGGACAGCAATCAGCCCCAGCATTTT.